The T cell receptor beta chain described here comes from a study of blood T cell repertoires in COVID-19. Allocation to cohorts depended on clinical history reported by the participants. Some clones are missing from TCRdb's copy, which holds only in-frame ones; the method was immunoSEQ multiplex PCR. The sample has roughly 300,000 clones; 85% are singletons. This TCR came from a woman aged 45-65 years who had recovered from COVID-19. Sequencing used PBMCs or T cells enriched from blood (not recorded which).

CDR3 sequence reads: CASSYAGGSDTQYF. Written as DNA, the CDR3 is TGCGCCAGCAGTTATGCAGGGGGCTCAGATACGCAGTATTTT. This chain joins TRBV5-1 and TRBJ2-3, with 8 nucleotides matching TRBD1. This CDR3 is 14 amino acids long. Germline-derived CDR1 and CDR2 are SGHRS and YFSETQ. Trimming removed 5 bases from V and 4 bases from J; junction bases left unmatched: 6.